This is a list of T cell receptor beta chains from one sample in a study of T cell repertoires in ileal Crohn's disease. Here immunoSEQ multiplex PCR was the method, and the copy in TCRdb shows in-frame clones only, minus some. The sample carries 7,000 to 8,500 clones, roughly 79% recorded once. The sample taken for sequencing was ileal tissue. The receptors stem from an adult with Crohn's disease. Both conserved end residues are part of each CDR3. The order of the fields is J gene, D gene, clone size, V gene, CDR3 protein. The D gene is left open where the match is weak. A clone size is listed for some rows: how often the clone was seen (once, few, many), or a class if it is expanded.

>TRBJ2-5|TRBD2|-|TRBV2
CASSVAGALTRETQYF
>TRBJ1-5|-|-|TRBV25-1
CASSDKGIQPQHF
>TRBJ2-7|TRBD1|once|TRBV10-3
CAISESPTGGEQYF
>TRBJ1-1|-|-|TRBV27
CASSIHRNTEAFF
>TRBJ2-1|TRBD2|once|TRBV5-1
CASSLDGIGTSGASYNEQFF
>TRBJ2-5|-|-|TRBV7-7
CASSSGETQYF
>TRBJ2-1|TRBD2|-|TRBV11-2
CASSPPSGRASREQFF
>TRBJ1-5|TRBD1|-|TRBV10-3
CAISASNRGPNQPQHF
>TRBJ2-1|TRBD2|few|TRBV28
CASSSGEGSYNEQFF
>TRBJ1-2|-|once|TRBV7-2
CASSLVGVGGYTF
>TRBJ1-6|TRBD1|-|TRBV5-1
CASSLWDSNSPLHF
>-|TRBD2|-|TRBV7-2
CASSLAASGDSYEQYF
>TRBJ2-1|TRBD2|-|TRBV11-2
CASSLERLAGEGQFF
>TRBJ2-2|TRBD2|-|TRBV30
CAWSVGASGRTGELFF
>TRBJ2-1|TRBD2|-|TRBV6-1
CASGPLAGVPNEQFF
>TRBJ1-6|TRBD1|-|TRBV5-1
CASGTGNSPLHF
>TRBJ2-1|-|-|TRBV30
CAWSPSPAGYEQFF
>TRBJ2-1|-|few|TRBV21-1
CASSKVGRRALSQAYNEQFF
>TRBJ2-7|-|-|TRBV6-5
CASSYSQAEGYEQYF
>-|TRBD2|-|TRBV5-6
CASSLTSGSRVGEQFF
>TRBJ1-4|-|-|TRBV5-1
CASSLGGQEMKELFF
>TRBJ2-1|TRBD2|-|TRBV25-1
CASGSGGFYNEQFF
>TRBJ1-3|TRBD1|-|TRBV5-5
CASSRGSGGAYF
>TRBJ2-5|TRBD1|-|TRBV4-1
CASSQQQGTVPGTQYF
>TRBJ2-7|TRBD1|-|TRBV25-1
CASSGRDRYSYEQYF
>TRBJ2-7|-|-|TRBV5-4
CASSPRGSYEQYF
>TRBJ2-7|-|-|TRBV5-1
CASSLLPPPQDYEQYF
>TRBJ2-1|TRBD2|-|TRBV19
CAPLPPAGEYNEQFF
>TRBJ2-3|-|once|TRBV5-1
CASRSGKGYTQYF
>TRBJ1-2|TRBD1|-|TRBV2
CASSVTGEVHGYTF
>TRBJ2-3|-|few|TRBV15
CATSRQGTPQPPDTQYF
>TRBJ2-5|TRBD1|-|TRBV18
CASSPRVAGGVGETQYF
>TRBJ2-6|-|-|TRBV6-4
CASSDSTSGANVLTF
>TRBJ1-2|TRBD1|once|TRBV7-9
CASSPGQDYGYTF
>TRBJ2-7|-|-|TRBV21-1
CASSRGNAGSYEQYF
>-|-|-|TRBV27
CASSLRAGFGYEQYF
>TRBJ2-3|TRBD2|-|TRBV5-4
CASSIRLAGSTDTQYF
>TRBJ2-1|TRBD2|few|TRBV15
CATSDSLYSGGRNEQFF
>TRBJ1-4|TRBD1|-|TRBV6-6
CASSDRGGNEKLFF
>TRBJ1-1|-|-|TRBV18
CASSPTRGTEAFF
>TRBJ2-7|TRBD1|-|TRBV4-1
CASSPDRDYEQYF
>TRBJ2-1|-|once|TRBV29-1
CSVEDPARGQFF